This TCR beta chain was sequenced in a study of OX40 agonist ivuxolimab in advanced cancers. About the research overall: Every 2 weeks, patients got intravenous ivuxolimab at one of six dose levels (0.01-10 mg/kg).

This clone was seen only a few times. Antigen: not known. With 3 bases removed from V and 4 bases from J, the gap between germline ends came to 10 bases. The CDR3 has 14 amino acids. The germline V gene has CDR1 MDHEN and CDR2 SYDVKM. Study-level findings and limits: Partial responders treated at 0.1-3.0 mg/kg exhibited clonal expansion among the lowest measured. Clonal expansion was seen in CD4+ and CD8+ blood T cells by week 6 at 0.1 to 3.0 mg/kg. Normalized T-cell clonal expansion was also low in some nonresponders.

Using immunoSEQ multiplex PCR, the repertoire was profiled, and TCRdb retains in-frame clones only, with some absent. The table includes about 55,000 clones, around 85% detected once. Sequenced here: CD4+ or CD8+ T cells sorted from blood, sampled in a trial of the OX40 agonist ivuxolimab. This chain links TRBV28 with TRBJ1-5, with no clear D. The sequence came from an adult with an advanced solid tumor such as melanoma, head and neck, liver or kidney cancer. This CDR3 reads CASSFSPQNQPQHF. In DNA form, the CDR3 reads TGTGCCAGCAGTTTTTCCCCCCAAAATCAGCCCCAGCATTTT.